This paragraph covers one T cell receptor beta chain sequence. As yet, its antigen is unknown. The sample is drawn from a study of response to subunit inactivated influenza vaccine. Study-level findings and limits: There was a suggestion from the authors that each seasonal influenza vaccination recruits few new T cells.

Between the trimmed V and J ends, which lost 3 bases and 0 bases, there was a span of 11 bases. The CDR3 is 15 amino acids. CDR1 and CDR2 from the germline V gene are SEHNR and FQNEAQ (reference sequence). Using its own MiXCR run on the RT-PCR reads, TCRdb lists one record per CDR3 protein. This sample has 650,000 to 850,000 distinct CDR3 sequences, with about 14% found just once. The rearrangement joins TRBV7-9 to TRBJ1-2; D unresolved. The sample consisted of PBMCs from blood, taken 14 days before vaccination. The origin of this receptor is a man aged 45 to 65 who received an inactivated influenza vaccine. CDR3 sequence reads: CASSFARRANYGYTF. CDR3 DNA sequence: TGTGCCAGCAGCTTTGCCAGGAGGGCTAACTATGGCTACACCTTC.